This TCR beta chain is drawn from a study of cytomegalovirus exposure and HLA in healthy donors. V shed 4 bases, J shed 9 bases, and the junction held 3 bases outside the gene matches. The CDR3 extends over 11 amino acids. Germline CDR1 is SGHRS and CDR2 is YFSETQ. Use of 60 Vbeta and 13 Jbeta primers characterized the PCR. Assay used: immunoSEQ multiplex PCR; TCRdb lists only in-frame clones, some missing. The sample has around 140,000 clones; 75% to 85% are singletons. The material sequenced was PBMCs. The V and J genes are TRBV5-1 and TRBJ2-7; 8 bases are shared with TRBD2. The clonotype was recovered from a male donor in good health and CMV-seronegative. The CDR3 DNA follows: TGCGCCAGCAGCAGCGGGGGTGGGCAGTACTTC. It is translated as CASSSGGGQYF. The full variable domain, with the rest looked up from reference TRBV5-1 and TRBJ2-7, is KAGVTQTPRYLIKTRGQQVTLSCSPISGHRSVSWYQQTPGQGLQFLFEYFSETQRNKGNFPGRFSGRQFSNSRSEMNVSTLELGDSALYLCASSSGGGQYFGPGTRLTVT.